The 24 T cell receptor beta chains listed next were all sequenced from one sample in a study of shared T cell receptors in the human thymus. Here immunoSEQ multiplex PCR was the method, and the copy in TCRdb shows in-frame clones only, minus some. This repertoire shows about 380,000 clones, 95% found once; its top ten account for around 0.019%. The sequencing input was thymocytes. These receptors originate from a human donor.

The V call is TRBV4-1, the J call TRBJ2-2, with D hard to call. This CDR3 contains 16 residues. Germline V CDR1 and CDR2: MGHRA, YSYEKL. Trimming took 4 bases from V and 0 from J, leaving 12 bases between them. The CDR3 is CASSLPSRTNTGELFF. Here the CDR3 DNA reads TGCGCCAGCAGCCTACCCAGCCGCACGAACACCGGGGAGCTGTTTTTT.

The chain uses TRBV7-2 and TRBJ2-1; D gene ambiguous. Trimming left V 2 bases short and J 6 bases short, with 8 bases between. Germline V gene lookup returns CDR1 SGHTA and CDR2 FQGNSA. The CDR3 is 13 amino acids. The CDR3 reads CASSLSAFNEQFF. The CDR3 bases are TGTGCCAGCAGCTTATCTGCCTTCAATGAGCAGTTCTTC. Supplemented by reference TRBV7-2 and TRBJ2-1, the full variable domain reads GAGVSQSPSNKVTEKGKDVELRCDPISGHTALYWYRQSLGQGLEFLIYFQGNSAPDKSGLPSDRFSAERTGGSVSTLTIQRTQQEDSAVYLCASSLSAFNEQFFGPGTRLTVL.

This clone appeared a single time. The chain's CDR3 is CASSKTSGKAYEQYF. The CDR3 nucleotides are TGCGCCAGCAGCAAGACTAGCGGGAAAGCCTACGAGCAGTACTTC. J is TRBJ2-7 and V is TRBV4-1; 11 bases align to TRBD2. The CDR3 covers 15 residues. The ends lost 5 bases at V and 2 bases at J; junction bases unmatched: 5. The germline CDR1 and CDR2 sequences are MGHRA and YSYEKL.

This chain links TRBV6-6 with TRBJ2-1; unclear D gene. Germline CDR1 MNHNY, CDR2 SVGAGI (reference sequence). This CDR3 has 16 residues. Trimming left V 2 bases short and J 8 bases short, with 19 bases between. The CDR3 protein is CASSYPRSPPGDEQFF. CDR3 DNA sequence: TGTGCCAGCAGTTACCCACGGAGCCCCCCGGGCGATGAGCAGTTCTTC.

The CDR3 region is CASKGSATNEKLFF. Here the CDR3 DNA reads TGTGCCAGCAAGGGCAGCGCAACTAATGAAAAACTGTTTTTT. This chain uses TRBV27 with TRBJ1-4; no clear D gene. The length of the CDR3 is 14 residues. The germline CDR1 and CDR2 sequences are MNHEY and SMNVEV (reference sequence). With 7 bases removed from V and 0 bases from J, the gap between germline ends came to 9 bases. Looking up the rest from reference TRBV27 and TRBJ1-4 gives the full variable domain: EAQVTQNPRYLITVTGKKLTVTCSQNMNHEYMSWYRQDPGLGLRQIYYSMNVEVTDKGDVPEGYKVSRKEKRNFPLILESPSPNQTSLYFCASKGSATNEKLFFGSGTQLSVL.

The chain carries TRBV27 and TRBJ2-7; 10 bases fit TRBD1. The CDR3 extends over 15 amino acids. Germline lookup yields CDR1 MNHEY and CDR2 SMNVEV (reference sequence). The J segment lost 5 bases and the V segment lost 3 bases, leaving 7 bases of the junction unmatched. The CDR3 here is CASSLTTGGQDEQYF. CDR3 bases: TGTGCCAGCAGTTTGACGACAGGGGGCCAGGACGAGCAGTACTTC.

This chain connects TRBV7-2 to TRBJ1-4; D is ambiguous. V lost 3 bases, J lost 5 bases, and 10 bases lay in between. The CDR3 has 14 amino acids. Per the germline V gene, CDR1 is SGHTA and CDR2 is FQGNSA. The CDR3 nucleotides read TGTGCCAGCAGCTTCACAGCGCCCAATGAAAAACTGTTTTTT. This translates into CASSFTAPNEKLFF.

The rearrangement uses TRBV5-4 and TRBJ1-2; D is unclear. Trimming left V 3 bases short and J 3 bases short, with 12 bases between. The CDR3 loop spans 14 amino acids. The V gene's germline CDR1 is SGHNT and CDR2 YYREEE (reference sequence). The CDR3, as DNA: TGTGCCAGCAGCTCGGGTCCTTTCGACTATGGCTACACCTTC. Translation: CASSSGPFDYGYTF. Full variable domain (missing parts from reference TRBV5-4 and TRBJ1-2): ETGVTQSPTHLIKTRGQQVTLRCSSQSGHNTVSWYQQALGQGPQFIFQYYREEENGRGNFPPRFSGLQFPNYSSELNVNALELDDSALYLCASSSGPFDYGYTFGSGTRLTVV.

The gene calls are TRBV7-2 and TRBJ2-5; no definite D call. V was shortened by 7 bases and J by 6 bases, with 6 bases between the two germline ends. The CDR3 sequence is 10 residues long. Germline V CDR1 and CDR2: SGHTA, FQGNSA. The DNA of the CDR3 is TGTGCCAGCACCCCCCAGACCCAGTACTTC. It encodes CASTPQTQYF.

J is TRBJ2-7 and V is TRBV7-2; D call uncertain. Germline CDR1 is SGHTA and CDR2 is FQGNSA. The ends were cut back, 0 bases at V and 1 base at J, with 10 bases in the middle. CDR3 length equals 15 residues. The CDR3 nucleotides are TGTGCCAGCAGCTTAGCGGACGGTAGTTCCTACGAGCAGTACTTC. Residues: CASSLADGSSYEQYF.

The rearrangement uses TRBV27 and TRBJ2-2; 7 bases map to TRBD2. Germline CDR1 is MNHEY and CDR2 is SMNVEV (reference sequence). There are 16 residues in the CDR3. Losses at the gene ends were 4 bases for V and 3 bases for J; bases not matched to a gene: 8. DNA for the CDR3: TGTGCCAGCAGTTCGACCTGGGGAGGGGACACCGGGGAGCTGTTTTTT. Translating gives CASSSTWGGDTGELFF.

The rearrangement uses TRBV10-3 and TRBJ1-3; 7 nucleotides line up with TRBD1. The V gene end was trimmed by 4 bases and the J gene end by 4 bases; junction bases not matched to a gene: 7. The CDR3 is made up of 15 amino acids. Germline values: CDR1 ENHRY, CDR2 SYGVKD. CDR3 protein: CAISGGQKAGNTIYF. CDR3 nucleotide sequence: TGTGCCATCAGTGGGGGACAGAAAGCCGGAAACACCATATATTTT.

The chain recombines TRBV10-3 with TRBJ2-2; D unresolved. The CDR3 is made up of 13 amino acids. The V and J ends lost 0 bases and 6 bases respectively, with 5 bases between them. CDR1 ENHRY and CDR2 SYGVKD come from the germline V gene. The CDR3 here is CAISESTAGELFF. The CDR3 nucleotides read TGTGCCATCAGTGAGTCAACTGCCGGGGAGCTGTTTTTT.

V is TRBV10-2 and J is TRBJ2-1, with D perhaps TRBD1 or TRBD2 (5 bases each). The V gene lost 10 bases and the J gene lost 4 bases, with 17 bases spanning the gap. The CDR3 consists of 14 residues. Looked up from germline, CDR1 is WSHSY and CDR2 is SAAADI. DNA for the CDR3: TGCGCCATCCACACCGGGACCGCTTACAATGAGCAGTTCTTC. This gives the protein CAIHTGTAYNEQFF.

J is TRBJ2-7 and V is TRBV6-4; 9 bases agree with TRBD2. With V trimmed by 3 bases and J by 4 bases, 13 bases remained unmatched. Germline-derived CDR1 and CDR2 are MRHNA and SNTAGT. This CDR3 is 17 amino acids long. This chain's CDR3 is CASSERSGLAGRYEQYF. Written as DNA, the CDR3 is TGTGCCAGCAGTGAAAGGTCGGGGCTAGCGGGAAGGTACGAGCAGTACTTC.

V gene TRBV5-4 combines with J gene TRBJ2-5; TRBD2 matches at 7 bases. The CDR3 loop spans 16 amino acids. The germline gives CDR1 SGHNT, CDR2 YYREEE (reference sequence). Losses at the gene ends were 4 bases for V and 0 bases for J; bases not matched to a gene: 9. DNA for the CDR3: TGTGCCAGCAGCCTTTGGCTAGCGGAGAACCAAGAGACCCAGTACTTC. The encoded protein is CASSLWLAENQETQYF.

The chain uses TRBV5-1 and TRBJ2-2, with D perhaps matching TRBD1 (6 bases). This CDR3 spans 17 amino acids. V dropped 4 bases and J dropped 6 bases, with 22 bases sitting between them. The V gene's germline CDR1 is SGHRS and CDR2 YFSETQ. The CDR3 sequence is CASSGYRDGGVAGELFF. The CDR3, as DNA: TGCGCCAGCAGCGGCTACAGGGACGGAGGTGTCGCCGGGGAGCTGTTTTTT.

This chain connects TRBV4-1 to TRBJ2-2, with 9 bases fitting TRBD1. Trimming removed 4 bases from V and 1 base from J; junction bases left unmatched: 10. Germline assignment: CDR1 MGHRA and CDR2 YSYEKL. This CDR3 has 18 residues. The DNA for the CDR3 is TGCGCCAGCAGCCGCTATTACCGGGACAGGGAGAACACCGGGGAGCTGTTTTTT. Translated: CASSRYYRDRENTGELFF.

The rearrangement links TRBV19 to TRBJ1-5; D perhaps matches TRBD1 (5 bases). Per germline, CDR1 LNHDA and CDR2 SQIVND (reference sequence). V lost 2 bases and J lost 5, with 16 bases in between. The CDR3 consists of 16 residues. DNA of the CDR3: TGTGCCAGTAGTATAAAGTATAAGGGGCCATATCAGCCCCAGCATTTT. It codes for CASSIKYKGPYQPQHF.

The genes are TRBV21-1 and TRBJ2-2; TRBD1, as called in the table, went unchecked against the DNA. TRBV21-1 represents a pseudogene. CDR3 length equals 17 residues. In DNA form, the CDR3 reads TGTGCCAGCAGCCCTCTTAGACAGGGAGGTGGCACCGGGGAGCTGTTTTTT. This sequence encodes CASSPLRQGGGTGELFF.

This chain uses TRBV5-4 with TRBJ2-3; the match to TRBD2 covers 9 bases. Germline loops: CDR1 SGHNT, CDR2 YYREEE (reference sequence). This CDR3 region has 16 residues. The V segment lost 0 bases and the J segment 4 bases; nucleotides outside the gene matches: 6. The CDR3 DNA is TGTGCCAGCAGCTTGGTGCGGGGGGGCGCTTCAGATACGCAGTATTTT. This gives the protein CASSLVRGGASDTQYF.

This clone was counted once. The gene calls are TRBV12-5 and TRBJ1-3, with D uncertain. The CDR3 covers 14 residues. CDR1 LGHNT and CDR2 FRNRAP come from the germline V gene. V dropped 6 bases and J dropped 4 bases, with 13 bases sitting between them. Here the CDR3 reads CASGRSGPGNTIYF. The CDR3, as DNA: TGTGCTAGTGGAAGGAGTGGGCCCGGAAACACCATATATTTT.

The rearrangement uses TRBV7-6 and TRBJ2-3; 8 nucleotides align to TRBD1. Germline V gene data show CDR1 as SGHVS and CDR2 as FNYEAQ. The CDR3 is 15 residues long. The V and J ends lost 5 bases and 0 bases, in that order; junction bases with no gene match: 4. This CDR3 is CASSPRDRSTDTQYF. DNA of the CDR3: TGTGCCAGCAGCCCACGGGACAGGAGCACAGATACGCAGTATTTT. Supplemented by reference TRBV7-6 and TRBJ2-3, the full variable domain reads GAGVSQSPRYKVTKRGQDVALRCDPISGHVSLYWYRQALGQGPEFLTYFNYEAQQDKSGLPNDRFSAERPEGSISTLTIQRTEQRDSAMYRCASSPRDRSTDTQYFGPGTRLTVL.

The chain combines TRBV5-1 with TRBJ2-7, with 9 bases fitting TRBD1. J gave up 2 bases and V 3 bases, and 6 bases lay outside the gene matches. CDR1 is SGHRS, CDR2 YFSETQ, per germline. CDR3 length: 15 amino acids. The CDR3: CASSYRGPSPYEQYF. As DNA, the CDR3 is TGCGCCAGCAGCTACAGGGGGCCGTCTCCCTACGAGCAGTACTTC. Looking up the rest from reference TRBV5-1 and TRBJ2-7 gives the full variable domain: KAGVTQTPRYLIKTRGQQVTLSCSPISGHRSVSWYQQTPGQGLQFLFEYFSETQRNKGNFPGRFSGRQFSNSRSEMNVSTLELGDSALYLCASSYRGPSPYEQYFGPGTRLTVT.